This TCR beta chain was observed in a study of identical twins. Unique molecular identifiers were present on the cDNA, and a universal primer site came from template switching. MiXCR, run by TCRdb on the 5' RACE reads, gives a single entry per CDR3 protein. The data hold about 550,000 distinct CDR3 sequences, with about 22% observed a single time. CDR3 length equals 17 residues. V lost 4 bases and J lost 5, with 24 bases in between. From germline, CDR1 is SGHRS and CDR2 YFSETQ. There are a few counts of this clonotype. Its matching antigen is unknown. General study points: Cord blood's abundant beta clonotypes had fewer insertions, unlike memory repertoires. Among monozygotic twins, out-of-frame TCR alpha sharing exceeded what models predicted. Conclusions rested on cross-sectional statistics rather than following the same donors.

Separately, the same data were catalogued under a study of yellow fever vaccine responses in identical twins.

The sample comprised CD4+ T cells sorted from blood. This TCR came from a woman aged 18-35 years in good health. This chain links TRBV5-1 with TRBJ1-1; D gene ambiguous. The CDR3 DNA sequence: TGCGCCAGCAGCGAGGACCCCCGACGGAGGTCGAGTACTGAAGCTTTCTTT. Translation: CASSEDPRRRSSTEAFF.